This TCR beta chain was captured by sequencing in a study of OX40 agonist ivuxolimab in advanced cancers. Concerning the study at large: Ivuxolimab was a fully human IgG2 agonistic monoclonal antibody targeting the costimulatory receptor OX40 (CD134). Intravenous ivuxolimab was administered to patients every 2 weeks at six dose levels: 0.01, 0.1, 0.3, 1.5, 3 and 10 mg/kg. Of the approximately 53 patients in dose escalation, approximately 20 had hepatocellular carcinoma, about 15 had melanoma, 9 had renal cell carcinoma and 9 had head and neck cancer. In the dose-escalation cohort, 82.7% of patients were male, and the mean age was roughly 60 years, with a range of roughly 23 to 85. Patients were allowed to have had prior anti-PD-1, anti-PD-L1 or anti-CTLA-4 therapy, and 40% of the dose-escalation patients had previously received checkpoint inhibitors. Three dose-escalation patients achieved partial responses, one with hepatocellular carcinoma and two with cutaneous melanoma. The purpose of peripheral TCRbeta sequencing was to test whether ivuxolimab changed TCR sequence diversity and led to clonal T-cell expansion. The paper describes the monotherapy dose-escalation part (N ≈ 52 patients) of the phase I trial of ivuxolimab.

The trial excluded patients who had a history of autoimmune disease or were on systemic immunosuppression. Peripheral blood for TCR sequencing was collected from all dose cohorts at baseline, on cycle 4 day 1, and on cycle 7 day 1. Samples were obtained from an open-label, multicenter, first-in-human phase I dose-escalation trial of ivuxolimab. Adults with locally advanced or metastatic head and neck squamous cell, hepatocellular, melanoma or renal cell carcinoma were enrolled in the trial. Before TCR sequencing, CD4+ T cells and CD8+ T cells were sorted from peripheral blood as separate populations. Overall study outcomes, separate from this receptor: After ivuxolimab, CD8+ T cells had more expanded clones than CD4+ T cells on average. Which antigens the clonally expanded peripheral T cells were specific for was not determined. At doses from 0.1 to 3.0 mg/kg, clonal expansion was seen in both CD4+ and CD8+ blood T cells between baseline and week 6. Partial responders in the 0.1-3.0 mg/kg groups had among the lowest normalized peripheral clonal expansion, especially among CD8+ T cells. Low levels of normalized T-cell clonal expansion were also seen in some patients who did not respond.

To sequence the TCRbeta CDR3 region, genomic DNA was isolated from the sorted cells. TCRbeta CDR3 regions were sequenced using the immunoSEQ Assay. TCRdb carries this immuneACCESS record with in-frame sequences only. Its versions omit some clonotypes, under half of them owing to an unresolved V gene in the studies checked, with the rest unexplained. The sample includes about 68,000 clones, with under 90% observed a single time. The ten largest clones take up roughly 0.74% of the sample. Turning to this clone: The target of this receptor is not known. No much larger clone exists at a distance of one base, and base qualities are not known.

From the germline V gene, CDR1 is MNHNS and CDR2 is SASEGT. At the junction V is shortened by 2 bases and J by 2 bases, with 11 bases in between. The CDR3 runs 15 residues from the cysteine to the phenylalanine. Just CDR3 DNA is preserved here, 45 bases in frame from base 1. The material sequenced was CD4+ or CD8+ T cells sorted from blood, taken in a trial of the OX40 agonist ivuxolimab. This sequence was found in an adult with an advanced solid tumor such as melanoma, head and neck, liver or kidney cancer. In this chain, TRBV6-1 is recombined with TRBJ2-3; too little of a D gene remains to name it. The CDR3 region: CASSEFGGVTDTQYF. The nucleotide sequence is TGTGCCAGCAGTGAATTCGGTGGGGTCACAGATACGCAGTATTTT.